Each of the 9 T cell receptor beta chains below was sequenced from the same sample in a study of shared clonotypes between healthy human individuals. Data came from immunoSEQ multiplex PCR; TCRdb stores just in-frame clones and leaves some out. The data contain hundreds of thousands of clones, more than 70% of them singletons. Sequenced material: memory CD4+ T cells sorted from blood. Subset denoted: CD45RA-negative fraction. The receptors here all came from a woman in her twenties or thirties in good health.

V usage is TRBV28 and J usage is TRBJ1-1, with D uncertain. CDR1 and CDR2 from the germline V gene are MDHEN and SYDVKM. The CDR3 is 12 residues long. Trimming left V 5 bases short and J 6 bases short, with 10 bases between. Here the CDR3 reads CASSPSVPEAFF. CDR3 in DNA: TGTGCCAGCAGTCCCTCTGTCCCTGAAGCTTTCTTT.

This clone showed up just a few times. The genes are TRBV11-2 and TRBJ2-7; D is perhaps TRBD1 (6 bases). Per germline, CDR1 SGHAT and CDR2 FQNNGV. Trimming took off 1 base at V and 5 bases at J, with 12 bases between the two ends. The CDR3 consists of 14 residues. Written as DNA, the CDR3 is TGTGCCAGCAGCTTAGCAGGGGAGAACGACGAGCAGTACTTC. It translates to CASSLAGENDEQYF.

This clone was observed a handful of times. The chain links TRBV2 to TRBJ2-1; tentatively, D is TRBD1 (6 bases). There are 14 residues in the CDR3. Trimming cost V 5 bases and J 5 bases, with 13 bases left between them. CDR1 is SNHLY, CDR2 FYNNEI, per germline. Written as DNA, the CDR3 is TGTGCCAGCAGTTGGACAGAATCCAACAATGAGCAGTTCTTC. Its protein is CASSWTESNNEQFF.

With regard to this clone: A clone one base away is much larger, so this may be a read error. Distinct nucleotide sequences in the sample also encode this CDR3. The chain employs TRBV2 and TRBJ2-5, with D hard to call. V lost 6 bases, J lost 3 bases, and 5 bases lay in between. The germline CDR1 and CDR2 sequences are SNHLY and FYNNEI. CDR3 size: 11 residues. In DNA form, the CDR3 reads TGTGCCAGCAGCGCAAAAGAGACCCAGTACTTC. It yields the protein CASSAKETQYF.

The chain combines TRBV5-1 with TRBJ2-5; D perhaps matches TRBD2 (6 bases). Germline loops: CDR1 SGHRS, CDR2 YFSETQ. This CDR3 contains 15 residues. Trimming took off 4 bases at V and 4 bases at J, with 17 bases between the two ends. The CDR3 bases are TGCGCCAGCAGCGGGGGGACCGGGGTCGGAGAGACCCAGTACTTC. It yields the protein CASSGGTGVGETQYF.

The V and J genes are TRBV27 and TRBJ1-2; D remains ambiguous. Germline CDR1 is MNHEY and CDR2 is SMNVEV (reference sequence). The CDR3 length is 13 residues. Between the trimmed V and J ends, which lost 11 bases and 2 bases, there was a span of 15 bases. The CDR3 region is CAGGDGTNYGYTF. Here the CDR3 DNA reads TGTGCCGGAGGCGACGGAACAAACTATGGCTACACCTTC.

The gene calls are TRBV2 and TRBJ2-3, with D possibly being TRBD1 (6 bases). Trimming removed 3 bases at V and 1 base at J, with 20 bases between. The germline gives CDR1 SNHLY, CDR2 FYNNEI. The CDR3 loop spans 18 amino acids. CDR3 in amino acids: CASSEGSYLEGGTDTQYF. CDR3 coding DNA: TGTGCCAGCAGTGAGGGCTCGTATCTAGAGGGGGGCACAGATACGCAGTATTTT.

V and J are TRBV27 and TRBJ2-2; no definite D call. The CDR3 is 15 residues long. Looked up from germline, CDR1 is MNHEY and CDR2 is SMNVEV (reference sequence). V was trimmed by 4 bases and J by 6 bases, leaving 15 bases between them. The CDR3 nucleotides read TGTGCCAGCAGTTCTCATAAGGCCCGCGCCGGGGAGCTGTTTTTT. Its protein is CASSSHKARAGELFF.

The gene calls are TRBV4-1 and TRBJ2-5; perhaps TRBD2 as D (6 bases). Trimming pared 0 bases from V and 4 bases from J, leaving 24 bases between. The CDR3 totals 19 residues. Germline lookup yields CDR1 MGHRA and CDR2 YSYEKL. CDR3 nucleotide sequence: TGCGCCAGCAGCCAAGATTTCCGAAGCTCTCTAGCGCAGGGAGAGACCCAGTACTTC. Translation gives CASSQDFRSSLAQGETQYF.